This entry features one TCR beta chain sequence. Its target is unknown. The data were taken from a study of shared clonotypes between healthy human individuals. The data were produced by immunoSEQ multiplex PCR, yet TCRdb's version contains in-frame clones alone and is incomplete. Found here are 600,000 to 750,000 clones, more than 70% of them singletons; the top ten hold about 1.8%. V was pared by 3 bases and J by 3 bases, with 15 bases between. This CDR3 is built from 16 residues. Germline V gene lookup returns CDR1 LNHNV and CDR2 YYDKDF (reference sequence). General study results and limits: Several donors showed sharing of approximately 5% of naive CD4 clonotypes.

This sequence was found in a woman aged 30 to 39 in good health. This chain connects TRBV15 to TRBJ2-1, with D maybe TRBD2 (6 bases). Sequencing was performed on memory CD4+ T cells sorted from blood. Subset: CD45RA-negative fraction. CDR3 amino acids: CATSRGGGSDYNEQFF. The CDR3 DNA follows: TGTGCCACCAGCAGGGGGGGTGGGAGTGACTACAATGAGCAGTTCTTC.